A single sample gave rise to the 24 T cell receptor beta chains below, sequenced in a study of CD8+ T cells in alopecia areata. After isolation, RNA underwent reverse transcription to generate cDNA as the sequencing template. Assay used: immunoSEQ multiplex PCR; TCRdb lists only in-frame clones, some missing. In the table there are about 82,000 clones, approximately 50% of which are singletons. The sample taken for sequencing was NKG2D-high CD8+ T cells sorted from blood. These TCRs come from a human donor with alopecia areata.

The chain joins TRBV9 to TRBJ1-4; no reliable D call. Trimming removed 0 bases from V and 7 bases from J, with 7 bases in between. The CDR3 runs 13 residues. In germline, CDR1 is SGDLS, CDR2 YYNGEE. CDR3 DNA: TGTGCCAGCAGCGTAGGGGCTGGTGAAAAACTGTTTTTT. It encodes CASSVGAGEKLFF.

The J gene is TRBJ2-2, the V gene TRBV4-3, with 8 bases fitting TRBD1. CDR1 and CDR2 (germline): LGHNA, YSLEER. The CDR3 has 14 residues. V lost 0 bases to trimming and J lost 8 bases; unmatched junction nucleotides: 2. CDR3 DNA sequence: TGCGCCAGCAGCCAAGAACAGGGGGTTGGGGAGCTGTTTTTT. This encodes CASSQEQGVGELFF.

The chain has TRBV30 and TRBJ2-1, with D maybe TRBD2 (6 bases). Trimming stripped 7 bases from V and 3 bases from J, with 19 bases between. Germline-derived CDR1 and CDR2 are GTSNPN and SVGIG (reference sequence). The CDR3 has 15 amino acids. CDR3 coding DNA: TGTGCCTCTCATCAGGGCCCGGGGGACTACAATGAGCAGTTCTTC. This sequence encodes CASHQGPGDYNEQFF.

The V and J genes are TRBV5-1 and TRBJ2-3, with 8 nucleotides matching TRBD2. Germline V CDR1 and CDR2: SGHRS, YFSETQ. The CDR3 consists of 20 residues. The V segment lost 0 bases and the J segment 0 bases; nucleotides outside the gene matches: 15. The CDR3, as DNA: TGCGCCAGCAGCTTGGCGGGGGACCCAGGACTAGCTCGTAGCACAGATACGCAGTATTTT. It encodes CASSLAGDPGLARSTDTQYF.

This clone has a handful of counts. One end of the junction fails to match germline, which may point to a read error. The chain couples TRBV28 to TRBJ2-7, with D unresolved. CDR3 length: 13 amino acids. The V gene's germline CDR1 is MDHEN and CDR2 SYDVKM. The DNA for the CDR3 is TGTGCCAGCAGCCTTGGGCCCTCCTCCGAGCAGTACTTC. Protein: CASSLGPSSEQYF.

The chain uses TRBV7-9 and TRBJ2-3; 8 bases are a match to TRBD2. Trimming removed 4 bases from V and 7 bases from J; junction bases left unmatched: 7. CDR3 length: 14 amino acids. Germline assignment: CDR1 SEHNR and CDR2 FQNEAQ (reference sequence). As DNA, the CDR3 is TGTGCCAGCAGCTCCAGGACTAGCCCGAATACGCAGTATTTT. It encodes CASSSRTSPNTQYF.

The chain is built from TRBV4-1 and TRBJ2-7; D is tentatively TRBD1 or TRBD2 (5 bases each). The V and J ends lost 4 bases and 2 bases respectively, with 15 bases between them. The length of the CDR3 is 15 residues. CDR1 is MGHRA and CDR2 is YSYEKL in the germline V gene. This CDR3 is CASSRIRDPAYEQYF. The DNA of the CDR3 is TGCGCCAGCAGCCGCATCCGGGACCCAGCCTACGAGCAGTACTTC.

The chain combines TRBV29-1 with TRBJ2-7; no firm D call. Germline V gene data show CDR1 as SQVTM and CDR2 as ANQGSEA. With 5 bases removed from V and 0 bases from J, the gap between germline ends came to 8 bases. The CDR3 is made up of 12 amino acids. The CDR3 sequence: CSVIFISYEQYF. The CDR3 coding sequence is TGCAGCGTTATTTTTATCTCCTACGAGCAGTACTTC.

The chain couples TRBV25-1 to TRBJ2-7, with 8 positions matching TRBD2. Germline V CDR1 and CDR2: MGHDK, SYGVNS. The V and J ends lost 3 bases and 5 bases, in that order; junction bases with no gene match: 6. The CDR3 consists of 14 residues. This chain's CDR3 is CASSEVAGGHEQYF. The CDR3 DNA reads as TGTGCCAGCAGTGAGGTGGCGGGGGGCCACGAGCAGTACTTC.

The chain uses TRBV5-4 and TRBJ2-7; perhaps TRBD1 as D (6 bases). The CDR3 runs 13 residues. Trimming pared 1 base from V and 6 bases from J, leaving 11 bases between. The germline gives CDR1 SGHNT, CDR2 YYREEE (reference sequence). CDR3 protein: CASSLLGAVEQYF. Written as DNA, the CDR3 is TGTGCCAGCAGCTTGCTGGGGGCGGTCGAGCAGTACTTC. The full variable domain, completed using reference TRBV5-4 and TRBJ2-7, is ETGVTQSPTHLIKTRGQQVTLRCSSQSGHNTVSWYQQALGQGPQFIFQYYREEENGRGNFPPRFSGLQFPNYSSELNVNALELDDSALYLCASSLLGAVEQYFGPGTRLTVT.

This clone was seen more than once but under ten times. V and J are TRBV7-9 and TRBJ1-1; no firm D call. With 4 bases removed from V and 0 bases from J, the gap between germline ends came to 9 bases. The length of the CDR3 is 14 residues. Germline V gene lookup returns CDR1 SEHNR and CDR2 FQNEAQ (reference sequence). This CDR3 is CASSSGSLNTEAFF. CDR3 DNA sequence: TGTGCCAGCAGCTCCGGCAGTCTGAACACTGAAGCTTTCTTT.

The chain recombines TRBV4-1 with TRBJ2-3; D may be TRBD2 (5 bases). The length of the CDR3 is 14 residues. Germline V gene lookup returns CDR1 MGHRA and CDR2 YSYEKL. V lost 3 bases and J 3 bases, leaving 10 bases between the germline ends. CDR3 nucleotides: TGCGCCAGCAGCCAGTCTAGCAGGACAGATACGCAGTATTTT. Protein sequence: CASSQSSRTDTQYF.

J is TRBJ1-2 and V is TRBV29-1; no clear D gene. Germline CDR1 reads SQVTM; CDR2 reads ANQGSEA. Trimming stripped 5 bases from V and 8 bases from J, with 12 bases between. This CDR3 region has 11 residues. Here the CDR3 DNA reads TGCAGCGTTCCGGCCGAGCCCGGCTACACCTTC. This gives the protein CSVPAEPGYTF.

The table lists this clone with a few counts. This chain joins TRBV6-6 and TRBJ2-7; D not certain. Trimming cost V 4 bases and J 5 bases, with 6 bases left between them. CDR1 is MNHNY, CDR2 SVGAGI, per germline (reference sequence). The CDR3 has 11 residues. CDR3 region: CASSLGNEQYF. CDR3 nucleotides: TGTGCCAGCAGTTTGGGGAACGAGCAGTACTTC.

This clone was counted a single time. The CDR3 DNA reads as TGCGCCAGCAGCCCCCATACTAGCACAGATACGCAGTATTTT. Its translation is CASSPHTSTDTQYF. The chain is built from TRBV5-1 and TRBJ2-3; D unclear. V dropped 4 bases and J dropped 0 bases, with 9 bases sitting between them. CDR3 length equals 14 residues. The V gene's germline CDR1 is SGHRS and CDR2 YFSETQ.

CDR3 sequence: CAWEAESTDTQYF. CDR3 coding DNA: TGTGCCTGGGAAGCGGAGAGCACAGATACGCAGTATTTT. This chain joins TRBV30 and TRBJ2-3; a weak D match, TRBD2 (5 bases). This CDR3 is 13 amino acids long. The germline gives CDR1 GTSNPN, CDR2 SVGIG (reference sequence). The V end lost 5 bases, the J end lost 0 bases, and 9 bases lay between the germline ends.

Of note for this clone: The DNA is omitted, as the CDR3 cannot be located on it reliably, and the CDR3 follows TCRdb's listing. The genes are TRBV6-5 and TRBJ2-1; the DNA was not used to check the table's D call, TRBD2. The CDR3 adds up to 12 amino acids, both ends counted. CDR1 is MNHEY, CDR2 SVGAGI, per germline. The CDR3 is CASSSSPSEQFF.

The chain links TRBV29-1 to TRBJ2-2, with 7 bases that match TRBD1. Germline lookup yields CDR1 SQVTM and CDR2 ANQGSEA. CDR3 length: 15 residues. With V trimmed by 5 bases and J by 0 bases, 6 bases remained unmatched. This CDR3 reads CSVTLTGTNTGELFF. CDR3 coding DNA: TGCAGCGTTACCCTGACAGGGACGAACACCGGGGAGCTGTTTTTT.

This chain uses TRBV27 with TRBJ2-7; perhaps TRBD2 as D (5 bases). The CDR3 covers 14 residues. Between the trimmed V and J ends, which lost 6 bases and 1 base, there was a span of 13 bases. CDR1 and CDR2 from the germline V gene are MNHEY and SMNVEV (reference sequence). This chain's CDR3 is CASSPGELSYEQYF. As DNA, the CDR3 is TGTGCCAGCAGCCCCGGGGAACTTTCCTACGAGCAGTACTTC.

The rearrangement uses TRBV27 and TRBJ1-2; D gene unclear. The CDR3 runs to 13 residues. Per the germline V gene, CDR1 is MNHEY and CDR2 is SMNVEV (reference sequence). V lost 4 bases, J lost 4 bases, and 10 bases lay in between. CDR3 loop: CASSYRVGYGYTF. The CDR3 DNA reads TGTGCCAGCAGTTACCGAGTCGGCTATGGCTACACCTTC.

Notes on this clone: The sample carries other DNA sequences with the same CDR3. This sequence joins TRBV4-1 and TRBJ2-7; D is undetermined. Germline V CDR1 and CDR2: MGHRA, YSYEKL. Trimming took 3 bases from V and 0 from J, leaving 6 bases between them. The length of the CDR3 is 13 residues. This CDR3 is CASSQENSYEQYF. CDR3 nucleotides: TGCGCCAGCAGCCAGGAGAACTCCTACGAGCAGTACTTC.

V and J are TRBV5-1 and TRBJ2-1; the D gene is possibly TRBD1 (5 bases). From germline, CDR1 is SGHRS and CDR2 YFSETQ. This CDR3 has 12 amino acids. V lost 3 bases and J 8 bases, leaving 9 bases between the germline ends. The CDR3 spells CASSSTGDEQFF. The DNA for the CDR3 is TGCGCCAGCAGCTCCACAGGCGATGAGCAGTTCTTC.

The rearrangement joins TRBV21-1 to TRBJ1-1. TRBV21-1 is a recognized pseudogene. The CDR3 loop spans 12 amino acids. The CDR3 bases are TGTGCCAGCAGCCTTAAAAGTCCTGAAGCTTTCTTT. It codes for CASSLKSPEAFF.

The CDR3 is CAWSWGEEFNEQFF. In DNA form, the CDR3 reads TGTGCCTGGAGTTGGGGGGAGGAATTCAATGAGCAGTTCTTC. The rearrangement links TRBV30 to TRBJ2-1, with a possible D match to TRBD2 (6 bases). Trimming shortened V by 2 bases and J by 6 bases, and 14 bases separated the two germline ends. The CDR3 is 14 residues long. Germline V gives CDR1 GTSNPN, CDR2 SVGIG (reference sequence). Using reference TRBV30 and TRBJ2-1 for the parts outside the CDR3, the full variable domain is SQTIHQWPATLVQPVGSPLSLECTVEGTSNPNLYWYRQAAGRGLQLLFYSVGIGQISSEVPQNLSASRPQDRQFILSSKKLLLSDSGFYLCAWSWGEEFNEQFFGPGTRLTVL.